Below, 29 T cell receptor beta chains from the same sample are listed, as sequenced in a study of blood T cell repertoires in COVID-19. TCRdb keeps only in-frame clones here, not all; method: immunoSEQ multiplex PCR. The table lists 200,000 to 250,000 clones, 90% to 95% of them singletons. Sequencing used peripheral blood. Receptor source: a man in his sixties with COVID-19, enrolled during active disease.

J is TRBJ2-1 and V is TRBV14; 9 nucleotides agree with TRBD1. CDR3 length: 13 residues. Germline V gene sequence: CDR1 SGHDN, CDR2 FVKESK. V shed 5 bases, J shed 7 bases, and the junction held 3 bases outside the gene matches. The CDR3 sequence: CASSSGQGNEQFF. Written as DNA, the CDR3 is TGTGCCAGCAGCTCTGGACAGGGGAATGAGCAGTTCTTC.

J is TRBJ2-7 and V is TRBV7-9; TRBD1 matches at 10 bases. Germline values: CDR1 SEHNR, CDR2 FQNEAQ (reference sequence). CDR3 length equals 14 residues. V gave up 5 bases and J gave up 3 bases; unmatched junction bases: 4. CDR3 sequence reads: CASSMGQGFYEQYF. Here the CDR3 DNA reads TGTGCCAGCAGCATGGGACAGGGGTTCTACGAGCAGTACTTC. Using reference TRBV7-9 and TRBJ2-7 for the parts outside the CDR3, the full variable domain is DTGVSQNPRHKITKRGQNVTFRCDPISEHNRLYWYRQTLGQGPEFLTYFQNEAQLEKSRLLSDRFSAERPKGSFSTLEIQRTEQGDSAMYLCASSMGQGFYEQYFGPGTRLTVT.

The CDR3 here is CASSNPAGVSYNEQFF. The CDR3 DNA reads TGTGCCAGCAGCAATCCAGCGGGAGTTTCCTACAATGAGCAGTTCTTC. This chain links TRBV9 with TRBJ2-1; 8 bases are a match to TRBD2. CDR1 SGDLS and CDR2 YYNGEE come from the germline V gene. The CDR3 runs 16 residues. The ends lost 4 bases at V and 1 base at J; junction bases unmatched: 7.

This clone was observed a single time. This chain connects TRBV18 to TRBJ2-2, with 7 positions matching TRBD2. The CDR3 runs 16 residues. CDR1 KGHSH and CDR2 LQKENI come from the germline V gene. The junction had 11 bases not matched to a gene; V was cut back by 6 bases and J by 4 bases. Here the CDR3 reads CASSPSGDAGTGELFF. CDR3 DNA sequence: TGTGCCAGCTCCCCAAGCGGGGATGCGGGCACCGGGGAGCTGTTTTTT. Complete variable domain (other parts from reference TRBV18 and TRBJ2-2): NAGVMQNPRHLVRRRGQEARLRCSPMKGHSHVYWYRQLPEEGLKFMVYLQKENIIDESGMPKERFSAEFPKEGPSILRIQQVVRGDSAAYFCASSPSGDAGTGELFFGEGSRLTVL.

This chain connects TRBV9 to TRBJ1-2; no firm D call. CDR1 and CDR2 (germline): SGDLS, YYNGEE. V was shortened by 3 bases and J by 6 bases, with 18 bases between the two germline ends. CDR3 length: 15 residues. The CDR3 nucleotides read TGTGCCAGCAGCGCCCCGGGTATTTCCCGGCATGGCTACACCTTC. This codes for CASSAPGISRHGYTF.

This clone occurred once. This rearrangement joins TRBV13 to TRBJ2-2; the D is unclear. Germline V gene sequence: CDR1 PRHDT, CDR2 FYEKMQ (reference sequence). V lost 1 base and J lost 1, with 7 bases in between. CDR3 size: 15 residues. In DNA, the CDR3 is TGTGCCAGCAGCTTAGTGGTAGTGAACACCGGGGAGCTGTTTTTT. Protein: CASSLVVVNTGELFF.

The chain combines TRBV7-9 with TRBJ2-2; TRBD2 agrees at 7 bases. V lost 2 bases and J lost 5; bases outside the gene matches: 8. This CDR3 region has 16 residues. The germline CDR1 and CDR2 sequences are SEHNR and FQNEAQ (reference sequence). The DNA of the CDR3 is TGTGCCAGCAGCTTACCAAGCGGGATGGGGACCGGGGAGCTGTTTTTT. It translates to CASSLPSGMGTGELFF.

For the CDR3, the DNA is TGTGCCAGTAGTACCGGGACAGGGGGCGAGAGCAATCAGCCCCAGCATTTT. This gives the protein CASSTGTGGESNQPQHF. This chain joins TRBV19 and TRBJ1-5; 12 nucleotides match TRBD1. This CDR3 has 17 residues. Losses at the gene ends were 4 bases for V and 1 base for J; bases not matched to a gene: 5. Germline CDR1 LNHDA, CDR2 SQIVND (reference sequence). Complete variable domain (other parts from reference TRBV19 and TRBJ1-5): DGGITQSPKYLFRKEGQNVTLSCEQNLNHDAMYWYRQDPGQGLRLIYYSQIVNDFQKGDIAEGYSVSREKKESFPLTVTSAQKNPTAFYLCASSTGTGGESNQPQHFGDGTRLSIL.

This chain links TRBV6-6 with TRBJ2-1, with TRBD2 matching over 7 bases. V trimming: 9 bases; J trimming: 5 bases; junction bases outside the gene matches: 10. This CDR3 contains 14 residues. CDR1 and CDR2 (germline): MNHNY, SVGAGI (reference sequence). The CDR3 sequence: CASEIGGSHNEQFF. The DNA for the CDR3 is TGTGCCAGTGAGATTGGCGGGAGTCACAATGAGCAGTTCTTC.

This clone was counted once. The chain joins TRBV7-3 to TRBJ1-4; a possible D gene is TRBD1 (5 bases). With 3 bases removed from V and 6 bases from J, the gap between germline ends came to 8 bases. This CDR3 has 13 residues. Germline V gene lookup returns CDR1 SGHTA and CDR2 FQGTGA. The CDR3 sequence is CASSLGLDEKLFF. The CDR3 DNA sequence: TGTGCCAGCAGCTTGGGACTGGATGAAAAACTGTTTTTT.

V is TRBV19 and J is TRBJ2-1, with 7 bases fitting TRBD2. From germline, CDR1 is LNHDA and CDR2 SQIVND (reference sequence). The V and J ends lost 5 bases and 12 bases, in that order; junction bases with no gene match: 13. This CDR3 comprises 14 residues. DNA of the CDR3: TGTGCCAGTAGTTCCGGAACCCGGACTAGTGGGCAGTTCTTC. This encodes CASSSGTRTSGQFF.

The chain is built from TRBV6-5 and TRBJ2-7; 10 nucleotides line up with TRBD2. Germline CDR1 MNHEY, CDR2 SVGAGI. Trimming at V came to 2 bases and at J to 0 bases, leaving 4 bases not matched to a gene. There are 16 residues in the CDR3. CDR3 region: CASSYLKRGGSYEQYF. CDR3 DNA sequence: TGTGCCAGCAGTTACCTCAAGCGGGGGGGCTCCTACGAGCAGTACTTC.

The CDR3 is CASRSQGALLNEQFF. CDR3 sequence (DNA): TGTGCCAGCAGATCACAGGGGGCTTTGTTAAATGAGCAGTTCTTC. This chain uses TRBV6-5 with TRBJ2-1; TRBD1 matches at 9 bases. The CDR3 has 15 amino acids. CDR1 and CDR2 (germline): MNHEY, SVGAGI. The V gene end was trimmed by 6 bases and the J gene end by 7 bases; junction bases not matched to a gene: 10.

This rearrangement joins TRBV9 to TRBJ1-5; possible D gene TRBD1, 6 bases. V was pared by 4 bases and J by 6 bases, with 11 bases between. The length of the CDR3 is 13 residues. Germline V gene lookup returns CDR1 SGDLS and CDR2 YYNGEE. CDR3 amino acids: CASSRGQAQPQHF. Written as DNA, the CDR3 is TGTGCCAGCAGCAGGGGACAAGCTCAGCCCCAGCATTTT.

The chain combines TRBV5-6 with TRBJ2-2; 9 bases line up with TRBD1. V shed 4 bases, J shed 7 bases, and the junction held 8 bases outside the gene matches. Germline lookup yields CDR1 SGHDT and CDR2 YYEEEE. The CDR3 has 15 residues. In nucleotides, the CDR3 is TGTGCCAGCAGCAGAACGGGACAGGGAGGCGGGGAGCTGTTTTTT. This codes for CASSRTGQGGGELFF.

The chain joins TRBV6-2 or TRBV6-3 to TRBJ1-1; D is unresolved. The CDR3 has 14 residues. V was pared by 2 bases and J by 0 bases, with 7 bases between. CDR1 is MNHEY and CDR2 is SVGEGT in the germline V gene. Here the CDR3 reads CASSYLAMNTEAFF. DNA of the CDR3: TGTGCCAGCAGTTACCTGGCCATGAACACTGAAGCTTTCTTT.

In DNA form, the CDR3 reads TGTGCCAGCAGCACGGCCTACGAGCAGTACTTC. This encodes CASSTAYEQYF. The chain joins TRBV12-3 or TRBV12-4 to TRBJ2-7; unclear D gene. The CDR3 contains 11 residues. Between the trimmed V and J ends, which lost 6 bases and 2 bases, there was a span of 5 bases.

This clone was detected only once. The genes are TRBV7-8 and TRBJ2-3, with D hard to call. With 3 bases removed from V and 7 bases from J, the gap between germline ends came to 5 bases. Germline loops: CDR1 SGHVS, CDR2 FQNEAQ. The CDR3 spans 11 residues. CDR3 DNA sequence: TGTGCCAGCAGCTTTAGAAATACGCAGTATTTT. Its protein is CASSFRNTQYF. Filled out from reference TRBV7-8 and TRBJ2-3, the complete variable domain reads GAGVSQSPRYKVAKRGQDVALRCDPISGHVSLFWYQQALGQGPEFLTYFQNEAQLDKSGLPSDRFFAERPEGSVSTLKIQRTQQEDSAVYLCASSFRNTQYFGPGTRLTVL.

This clone was observed a handful of times. The chain combines TRBV6-5 with TRBJ1-5; 7 positions match TRBD1. V was clipped by 4 bases and J by 2 bases; unmatched bases: 5. CDR1 MNHEY and CDR2 SVGAGI come from the germline V gene. There are 15 residues in the CDR3. CDR3 region: CASSSQGVGNQPQHF. Written as DNA, the CDR3 is TGTGCCAGCAGTTCCCAGGGGGTCGGCAATCAGCCCCAGCATTTT.

J is TRBJ2-2 and V is TRBV9; possible D gene TRBD1, 6 bases. The V end was cut by 3 bases, the J end by 0 bases, with 18 bases between. The CDR3 sequence is 18 residues long. Germline CDR1 SGDLS, CDR2 YYNGEE. The CDR3 DNA follows: TGTGCCAGCAGCGCAGATTTGGGACACATTACGAACACCGGGGAGCTGTTTTTT. Protein product: CASSADLGHITNTGELFF.

The CDR3 sequence is CASSPRTGGYEQYF. The CDR3 nucleotides are TGTGCCAGCAGCCCGCGGACAGGGGGCTACGAGCAGTACTTC. This chain connects TRBV21-1 to TRBJ2-7; whether TRBD1, the table's D call, matches the DNA was not checked. TRBV21-1 is given as a pseudogene. This CDR3 has 14 residues.

This clone came up a few times. The CDR3 is CASSSRGRWNSPLHF. The CDR3 nucleotides are TGTGCCAGCAGTTCCAGGGGGCGGTGGAATTCACCCCTCCACTTT. This chain joins TRBV28 and TRBJ1-6, with 8 bases that match TRBD1. Germline CDR1 and CDR2: MDHEN and SYDVKM. This CDR3 contains 15 residues. Germline trimming cut 4 bases from V and 7 bases from J; bases unmatched to any gene: 6.

The genes are TRBV27 and TRBJ1-1; D gene ambiguous. V dropped 2 bases and J dropped 1 base, with 8 bases sitting between them. Germline loops: CDR1 MNHEY, CDR2 SMNVEV (reference sequence). CDR3 length equals 14 residues. CDR3 bases: TGTGCCAGCAGTTTAAGCCCAGGGAACACTGAAGCTTTCTTT. It encodes CASSLSPGNTEAFF.

J is TRBJ2-7 and V is TRBV5-1; 8 nucleotides align to TRBD2. There are 16 residues in the CDR3. The germline V gene has CDR1 SGHRS and CDR2 YFSETQ. J gave up 3 bases and V 0 bases, and 8 bases lay outside the gene matches. The CDR3 DNA is TGCGCCAGCAGCTTGGTATCCGGGGGGGAAGACTACGAGCAGTACTTC. Translation gives CASSLVSGGEDYEQYF. The whole variable domain, filled in from reference TRBV5-1 and TRBJ2-7, reads KAGVTQTPRYLIKTRGQQVTLSCSPISGHRSVSWYQQTPGQGLQFLFEYFSETQRNKGNFPGRFSGRQFSNSRSEMNVSTLELGDSALYLCASSLVSGGEDYEQYFGPGTRLTVT.

The V gene is TRBV9, the J gene TRBJ1-6; 8 nucleotides match TRBD1. Trimming removed 3 bases from V and 8 bases from J; junction bases left unmatched: 7. Germline V CDR1 and CDR2: SGDLS, YYNGEE. This CDR3 has 15 amino acids. For the CDR3, the DNA is TGTGCCAGCAGCGCTCTCGGGACAGGTGATTCACCCCTCCACTTT. It codes for CASSALGTGDSPLHF. The full variable domain, in which reference TRBV9 and TRBJ1-6 provide the parts outside the CDR3, is DSGVTQTPKHLITATGQRVTLRCSPRSGDLSVYWYQQSLDQGLQFLIQYYNGEERAKGNILERFSAQQFPDLHSELNLSSLELGDSALYFCASSALGTGDSPLHFGNGTRLTVT.

The chain carries TRBV25-1 and TRBJ2-7; 8 bases align to TRBD2. Germline V gene data show CDR1 as MGHDK and CDR2 as SYGVNS. The CDR3 contains 17 residues. The ends lost 0 bases at V and 7 bases at J; junction bases unmatched: 14. This CDR3 reads CASSEYLFRGGSEEQYF. CDR3 coding DNA: TGTGCCAGCAGTGAATATCTCTTCCGCGGGGGGTCGGAGGAGCAGTACTTC.

The chain joins TRBV2 to TRBJ1-4, with TRBD1 as a possible D gene (6 bases). The germline CDR1 and CDR2 sequences are SNHLY and FYNNEI. The germline V and J ends were trimmed by 6 bases and 4 bases, with 15 bases remaining between them. The CDR3 is 15 amino acids. This chain's CDR3 is CASRVLDRFNEKLFF. As DNA, the CDR3 is TGTGCCAGCAGGGTGCTTGACAGGTTTAATGAAAAACTGTTTTTT.

The chain carries TRBV3-1 (or the pseudogene TRBV3-2) and TRBJ2-1, with 11 nucleotides matching TRBD2. The V and J ends lost 0 bases and 5 bases, in that order; junction bases with no gene match: 18. Looked up from germline, CDR1 is LGHDT and CDR2 is YNNKEL (reference sequence). The CDR3 runs 21 residues. The DNA for the CDR3 is TGTGCCAGCAGCCAAGAGAGTATCGGACTAGCGGGTGGCTCCCTGGACAATGAGCAGTTCTTC. Encoded protein: CASSQESIGLAGGSLDNEQFF.

The CDR3 coding sequence is TGTGCCAGTAGAAGAGCCTGGACAGCGAGACCCTCTGGGGCCAACGTCCTGACTTTC. Translation: CASRRAWTARPSGANVLTF. The gene calls are TRBV19 and TRBJ2-6; D is perhaps TRBD1 (6 bases). The CDR3 runs to 19 residues. Trimming cost V 6 bases and J 0 bases, with 21 bases left between them. Per the germline V gene, CDR1 is LNHDA and CDR2 is SQIVND (reference sequence).